Listed below are T cell receptor beta chains from one sample, sequenced in a study of blood T cell repertoires in COVID-19. Profiling relied on immunoSEQ multiplex PCR, and the TCRdb table lists in-frame clones only, not all of them. The table includes about 120,000 clones, nearly 90% detected once. Sequencing used peripheral blood. All receptors come from a woman between 55 and 75 years old with COVID-19, enrolled during active disease. Both conserved end residues are part of each CDR3. Each record gives: J gene, V gene, D gene, clone size, CDR3 protein, CDR3 DNA. D genes are given only for firm matches. Size is omitted from some rows. Given values are once, few, many or a class for expanded clones.

TRBJ1-1 | TRBV6-5 | NA | NA | CASTRPGGNTEAFF | TGTGCCAGCACCCGGCCCGGGGGGAACACTGAAGCTTTCTTT
TRBJ2-1 | TRBV7-3 | TRBD2 | NA | CASSRGLAGYNEQFF | TGTGCCAGCAGCCGGGGACTAGCGGGCTACAATGAGCAGTTCTTC
TRBJ1-3 | TRBV3-1/TRBV3-2 | NA | NA | CASSQAHLSGNTIYF | TGTGCCAGCAGCCAAGCACACCTCTCTGGAAACACCATATATTTT
TRBJ1-5 | TRBV18 | NA | NA | CASSPTGGNQPQHF | TGTGCCAGCTCACCAACCGGTGGCAATCAGCCCCAGCATTTT
TRBJ2-5 | TRBV6-2/TRBV6-3 | NA | NA | CASSYAGTQETQYF | TGTGCCAGCAGTTACGCAGGGACTCAAGAGACCCAGTACTTC
TRBJ2-7 | TRBV15 | NA | NA | CATSRDQVYEQYF | TGTGCCACCAGCAGAGATCAGGTATACGAGCAGTACTTC
TRBJ2-7 | TRBV27 | TRBD2 | NA | CASSSGGSSYEQYF | TGTGCCAGCAGTTCGGGGGGAAGCTCCTACGAGCAGTACTTC
TRBJ1-1 | TRBV10-3 | NA | NA | CAISVGQGGTEAFF | TGTGCCATCAGTGTGGGGCAGGGAGGGACTGAAGCTTTCTTT
TRBJ2-1 | TRBV24-1 | NA | NA | CANPGSNNEQFF | TGTGCCAACCCCGGGAGTAACAATGAGCAGTTCTTC
TRBJ1-1 | TRBV6-6 | NA | few | CASSYGQYEAFF | TGTGCCAGCAGTTACGGGCAGTATGAAGCTTTCTTT
TRBJ1-6 | TRBV2 | TRBD1 | few | CASSVEGQGNSPLHF | TGTGCCAGCAGTGTGGAGGGACAGGGAAATTCACCCCTCCACTTT
TRBJ2-5 | TRBV5-4 | TRBD2 | NA | CASSLYWGGTSKETQYF | TGTGCCAGCAGCTTGTATTGGGGGGGGACTTCGAAAGAGACCCAGTACTTC
TRBJ1-1 | TRBV4-3 | NA | NA | CASSQEGGTEAFF | TGCGCCAGCAGCCAAGAGGGGGGGACTGAAGCTTTCTTT
TRBJ1-2 | TRBV14 | TRBD1 | NA | CASSQKTGANYGYTF | TGTGCCAGCAGCCAAAAGACAGGGGCTAACTATGGCTACACCTTC
TRBJ2-2 | TRBV2 | NA | NA | CASSLQGPTNTGELFF | TGTGCCAGCAGTTTACAGGGCCCCACGAACACCGGGGAGCTGTTTTTT
TRBJ2-1 | TRBV4-3 | TRBD1 | NA | CASSQEGRGNEQFF | TGCGCCAGCAGCCAAGAAGGCAGGGGGAATGAGCAGTTCTTC
TRBJ2-3 | TRBV10-3 | NA | NA | CAISGHPTDTQYF | TGTGCCATCAGTGGGCACCCCACAGATACGCAGTATTTT
TRBJ1-1 | TRBV19 | TRBD1 | once | CASTWGTGKTEAFF | TGTGCCAGTACTTGGGGGACAGGGAAAACTGAAGCTTTCTTT
TRBJ1-1 | TRBV6-2/TRBV6-3 | NA | NA | CASSYRPGTEAFF | TGTGCCAGCAGTTACCGGCCGGGCACTGAAGCTTTCTTT
TRBJ1-2 | TRBV25-1 | NA | NA | CASSDSGVLSYGYTF | TGTGCCAGCAGTGATTCAGGGGTCCTATCCTATGGCTACACCTTC
TRBJ1-2 | TRBV9 | NA | once | CASSVEGGIYGYTF | TGTGCCAGCAGCGTAGAAGGAGGGATCTATGGCTACACCTTC
TRBJ1-6 | TRBV6-6 | TRBD1 | NA | CASRDRVAVRSPLHF | TGTGCCAGCAGAGACAGGGTGGCGGTACGATCACCCCTCCACTTT
TRBJ1-5 | TRBV19 | TRBD1 | NA | CASSTGTGSSNQPQHF | TGTGCCAGTAGTACCGGGACAGGATCGAGCAATCAGCCCCAGCATTTT
TRBJ1-5 | TRBV10-2 | TRBD1 | once | CASSALGGLSNQPQHF | TGCGCCAGCAGTGCCTTAGGGGGCCTTAGCAATCAGCCCCAGCATTTT
TRBJ2-1 | TRBV28 | NA | NA | CASSSSGTYNEQFF | TGTGCCAGCAGTTCGTCCGGGACTTACAATGAGCAGTTCTTC
TRBJ2-7 | TRBV10-3 | TRBD1 | NA | CAISERQGNEQYF | TGTGCCATCAGTGAACGACAGGGCAACGAGCAGTACTTC
TRBJ1-2 | TRBV6-2/TRBV6-3 | TRBD1 | once | CASSLADRGSYTF | TGTGCCAGCAGCCTAGCGGACAGGGGAAGCTACACCTTC
TRBJ2-5 | TRBV11-3 | TRBD2 | NA | CASSWGLAGAETQYF | TGTGCCAGCAGCTGGGGACTAGCGGGGGCAGAGACCCAGTACTTC
TRBJ2-7 | TRBV5-1 | NA | NA | CASSLVTTGVPYEQYF | TGCGCCAGCAGCTTGGTGACGACAGGCGTTCCCTACGAGCAGTACTTC
TRBJ2-2 | TRBV7-2 | TRBD1 | NA | CASSPGQDTGELFF | TGTGCCAGCAGCCCGGGACAGGACACCGGGGAGCTGTTTTTT
TRBJ1-1 | TRBV25-1 | NA | NA | CASSFPAGEPEAFF | TGTGCCAGCAGTTTCCCGGCAGGGGAGCCTGAAGCTTTCTTT
TRBJ2-7 | TRBV6-5 | TRBD2 | NA | CASGGVREGYEQYF | TGTGCCAGCGGGGGGGTTCGGGAAGGGTACGAGCAGTACTTC
TRBJ1-3 | TRBV7-2 | TRBD1 | NA | CASSFRDRGGNTIYF | TGTGCCAGCAGCTTCCGGGACAGGGGAGGAAACACCATATATTTT
TRBJ2-1 | TRBV5-1 | NA | NA | CASSLRRGMGEQFF | TGCGCCAGCAGCTTGCGTCGAGGGATGGGTGAGCAGTTCTTC
TRBJ2-2 | TRBV4-1 | NA | once | CASSQFPQGGAQAYTGELFF | TGCGCCAGCAGCCAATTCCCCCAAGGGGGGGCACAGGCTTACACCGGGGAGCTGTTTTTT
TRBJ2-7 | TRBV10-3 | TRBD1 | NA | CAISESVTGGRRDVEQYF | TGTGCCATCAGTGAGTCGGTGACAGGGGGCCGACGAGATGTCGAGCAGTACTTC
TRBJ2-7 | TRBV14 | TRBD1 | NA | CASSQDWTGYIYEQYF | TGTGCCAGCAGCCAAGATTGGACAGGGTATATCTACGAGCAGTACTTC
TRBJ2-7 | TRBV7-2 | NA | NA | CASSSSGPGVEQYF | TGTGCCAGCAGCTCCAGCGGGCCGGGGGTCGAGCAGTACTTC
TRBJ1-1 | TRBV6-1 | TRBD1 | NA | CASSETGWFTEAFF | TGTGCCAGCAGTGAGACAGGGTGGTTCACTGAAGCTTTCTTT
TRBJ1-4 | TRBV29-1 | TRBD1 | NA | CSVTRDRVGEKLFF | TGCAGCGTTACCCGGGACAGGGTGGGTGAAAAACTGTTTTTT
TRBJ2-5 | TRBV3-1/TRBV3-2 | NA | NA | CASSQGPGETQYF | TGTGCCAGCAGCCAAGGGCCAGGAGAGACCCAGTACTTC
TRBJ1-2 | TRBV5-1 | NA | once | CASSLQNFYGYTF | TGCGCCAGCAGCTTGCAGAATTTCTATGGCTACACCTTC
TRBJ1-2 | TRBV7-2 | TRBD1 | NA | CASTLTGQGATIGYTF | TGTGCCAGCACCCTTACGGGTCAGGGGGCTACTATTGGCTACACCTTC
TRBJ1-2 | TRBV5-4 | TRBD1 | NA | CASSDRDYGYTF | TGTGCCAGCTCGGACAGGGACTATGGCTACACCTTC
TRBJ1-2 | TRBV6-2/TRBV6-3 | NA | NA | CASSTPTPPGHGYTF | TGTGCCAGCAGTACTCCAACACCTCCAGGGCATGGCTACACCTTC
TRBJ1-2 | TRBV15 | NA | NA | CATSRVRRKNYGYTF | TGTGCCACCAGCAGAGTGAGGAGGAAGAACTATGGCTACACCTTC
TRBJ1-6 | TRBV3-1/TRBV3-2 | NA | few | CASSQSRSYNSPLHF | TGTGCCAGCAGCCAAAGCAGGTCCTATAATTCACCCCTCCACTTT
TRBJ1-2 | TRBV9 | TRBD1 | NA | CASSVDPQGPYGYTF | TGTGCCAGCAGCGTAGACCCACAGGGGCCCTATGGCTACACCTTC
TRBJ1-1 | TRBV5-6 | TRBD1 | NA | CASSWGTGYRNTEAFF | TGTGCCAGCAGCTGGGGGACAGGGTATAGGAACACTGAAGCTTTCTTT
TRBJ1-2 | TRBV19 | NA | NA | CASSRQNYGYTF | TGTGCCAGTAGTCGCCAGAACTATGGCTACACCTTC
TRBJ2-5 | TRBV9 | TRBD1 | NA | CASSVMGQGTETQYF | TGTGCCAGCAGCGTAATGGGACAGGGGACGGAGACCCAGTACTTC
TRBJ2-1 | TRBV19 | TRBD2 | NA | CASRIAGGNEQFF | TGTGCCAGTCGGATAGCGGGGGGTAATGAGCAGTTCTTC
TRBJ1-2 | TRBV10-3 | NA | NA | CAISDGSPRGYTF | TGTGCCATCAGTGACGGTTCTCCACGTGGCTACACCTTC
TRBJ1-6 | TRBV7-2 | TRBD1 | NA | CASSQGQDNSPLHF | TGTGCCAGCAGCCAGGGACAGGATAATTCACCCCTCCACTTT